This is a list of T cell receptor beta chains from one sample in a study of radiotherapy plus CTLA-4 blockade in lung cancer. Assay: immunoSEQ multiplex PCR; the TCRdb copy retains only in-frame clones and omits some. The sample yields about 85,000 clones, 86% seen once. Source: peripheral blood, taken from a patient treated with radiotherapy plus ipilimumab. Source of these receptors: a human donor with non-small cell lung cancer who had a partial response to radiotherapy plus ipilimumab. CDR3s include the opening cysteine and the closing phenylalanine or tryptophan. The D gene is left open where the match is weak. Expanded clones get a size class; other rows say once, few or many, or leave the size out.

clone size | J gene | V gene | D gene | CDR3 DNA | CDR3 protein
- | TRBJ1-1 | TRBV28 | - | TGTGCCAGCAGTTTATGGGACACGAACACTGAAGCTTTCTTT | CASSLWDTNTEAFF
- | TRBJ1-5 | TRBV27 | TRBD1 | TGTGCCAGCAGTATACGTGGGACAGGGAGGGATCAGCCCCAGCATTTT | CASSIRGTGRDQPQHF
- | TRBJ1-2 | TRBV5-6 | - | TGTGCCAGCAGCTGGGGCGAATTAGGAGGCTACACCTTC | CASSWGELGGYTF
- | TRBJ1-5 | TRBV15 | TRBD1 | TGTGCCACCACCACCGGGACAGGGTTGAGGAAGCCCCAGCATTTT | CATTTGTGLRKPQHF
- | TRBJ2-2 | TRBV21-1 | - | TGTGCCAGCAGCCCCCCGGACATTCATCACACCGGGGAGCTGTTTTTT | CASSPPDIHHTGELFF
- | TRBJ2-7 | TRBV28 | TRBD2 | TGTGCCAGCAGTGTGGTGGTGGGTCTCAGAGCGGGAGAGTCGAAGGTGCAGTACTTC | CASSVVVGLRAGESKVQYF
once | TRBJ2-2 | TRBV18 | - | TGTGCCAGCTCACCCCCCTCGGTCACGAACACCGGGGAGCTGTTTTTT | CASSPPSVTNTGELFF
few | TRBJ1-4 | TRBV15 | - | TGTGCCACCAGCAGAGATCCTGGGGGCGGTGAAAAACTGTTTTTT | CATSRDPGGGEKLFF
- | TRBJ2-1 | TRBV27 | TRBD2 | TGTGCCAGCAGTTTAGCGGGAGGGGGCAATGAGCAGTTCTTC | CASSLAGGGNEQFF
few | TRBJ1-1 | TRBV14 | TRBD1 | TGTGCCAGCAGCCAAGATTGGGTCTACCGGGACAGTAGCATGAACACTGAAGCTTTCTTT | CASSQDWVYRDSSMNTEAFF